The 25 T cell receptor beta chains below come from one sample, sequenced in a study of shared clonotypes between healthy human individuals. Using immunoSEQ multiplex PCR, the repertoire was profiled, and TCRdb retains in-frame clones only, with some absent. The data show approximately 2.5 million clones, over 85% seen once. Sequenced material: naive CD4+ T cells sorted from blood. The subset was: CD45RA+ positively selected. The receptors were sampled from a man between 18 and 29 years old in good health.

The V gene is TRBV20-1, the J gene TRBJ1-6, with D possibly being TRBD1 (5 bases). Trimming removed 6 bases from V and 8 bases from J, with 8 bases in between. Germline loops: CDR1 DFQATT, CDR2 SNEGSKA (reference sequence). The CDR3 length is 11 residues. CDR3 sequence reads: CSAIQDSPLHF. CDR3 in DNA: TGCAGTGCAATACAGGATTCACCCCTCCACTTT.

This chain joins TRBV11-3 and TRBJ2-2; D is unresolved. The CDR3 length is 15 residues. V lost 4 bases and J 1 base, leaving 10 bases between the germline ends. Germline lookup yields CDR1 SGHNT and CDR2 YENEEA. This chain's CDR3 is CASSSKSGNTGELFF. The CDR3 DNA sequence: TGTGCCAGCAGCTCGAAATCAGGGAACACCGGGGAGCTGTTTTTT. Together with reference TRBV11-3 and TRBJ2-2, the CDR3 gives the full variable domain: EAGVVQSPRYKIIEKKQPVAFWCNPISGHNTLYWYLQNLGQGPELLIRYENEEAVDDSQLPKDRFSAERLKGVDSTLKIQPAELGDSAVYLCASSSKSGNTGELFFGEGSRLTVL.

This chain links TRBV5-1 with TRBJ2-1; D is ambiguous. V was trimmed by 0 bases and J by 7 bases, leaving 14 bases between them. Germline values: CDR1 SGHRS, CDR2 YFSETQ. The length of the CDR3 is 15 residues. For the CDR3, the DNA is TGCGCCAGCAGCTTGGAAGGGATGGTGTCGAATGAGCAGTTCTTC. Translation: CASSLEGMVSNEQFF.

V is TRBV5-4 and J is TRBJ2-7, with 9 bases that match TRBD2. The CDR3 consists of 14 residues. Unmatched junction bases numbered 4, after V lost 3 bases and J lost 3 bases. Germline V gene data show CDR1 as SGHNT and CDR2 as YYREEE (reference sequence). CDR3 in DNA: TGTGCCAGCAGCTATAGCGGGAGTGGCTACGAGCAGTACTTC. Its translation is CASSYSGSGYEQYF.

The J gene is TRBJ2-7, the V gene TRBV6-1; unclear D gene. This CDR3 spans 15 amino acids. Trimming removed 4 bases at V and 4 bases at J, with 17 bases between. CDR1 is MNHNS and CDR2 is SASEGT in the germline V gene. Written as DNA, the CDR3 is TGTGCCAGCAGTGGTTCTCGGACGATTGGATACGAGCAGTACTTC. Translating gives CASSGSRTIGYEQYF.

The chain uses TRBV10-2 and TRBJ2-3; D ambiguous. In germline, CDR1 is WSHSY, CDR2 SAAADI. V was shortened by 8 bases and J by 4 bases, with 16 bases between the two germline ends. This CDR3 comprises 14 residues. The CDR3 DNA sequence: TGCGCCAGCTCAGTCCCCGGCCGCCCAGATACGCAGTATTTT. This codes for CASSVPGRPDTQYF.

The V call is TRBV19, the J call TRBJ1-2; 7 nucleotides agree with TRBD1. Losses at the gene ends were 5 bases for V and 5 bases for J; bases not matched to a gene: 8. The CDR3 covers 14 residues. The germline V gene encodes CDR1 LNHDA and CDR2 SQIVND (reference sequence). The CDR3 DNA follows: TGTGCCAGTAGTGCCGGGGACAGACGTTATGGCTACACCTTC. Translation: CASSAGDRRYGYTF.

V gene TRBV15 combines with J gene TRBJ2-1, with 9 bases that match TRBD1. V shed 0 bases and J 3 bases; nucleotides not matched to a gene: 12. The CDR3 length is 19 residues. Germline V CDR1 and CDR2: LNHNV, YYDKDF (reference sequence). As DNA, the CDR3 is TGTGCCACCAGCAGAGACACAACCTCTGGACAGGGGTTCTACAATGAGCAGTTCTTC. This gives the protein CATSRDTTSGQGFYNEQFF.

The chain is built from TRBV28 and TRBJ1-3; unclear D gene. This CDR3 spans 16 amino acids. V lost 2 bases and J 3 bases, leaving 14 bases between the germline ends. Germline V gives CDR1 MDHEN, CDR2 SYDVKM. Here the CDR3 DNA reads TGTGCCAGCAGTTTAGCGGTCCCTTTTGATGGAAACACCATATATTTT. It specifies CASSLAVPFDGNTIYF.

About this clone: Other DNA sequences in the same sample also yield this CDR3. V usage is TRBV18 and J usage is TRBJ2-5, with a tentative D call TRBD1 (5 bases). Trimming pared 3 bases from V and 2 bases from J, leaving 7 bases between. Germline assignment: CDR1 KGHSH and CDR2 LQKENI. CDR3 length: 13 amino acids. This chain's CDR3 is CASSPDKQETQYF. The CDR3 DNA is TGTGCCAGCTCACCGGACAAACAAGAGACCCAGTACTTC.

In nucleotides, the CDR3 is TGTGCCAGCAGCTTAGGCTCTCCTGGCTACGAGCAGTACTTC. Amino acid sequence: CASSLGSPGYEQYF. The gene calls are TRBV13 and TRBJ2-7; D call uncertain. Between the trimmed V and J ends, which lost 0 bases and 3 bases, there was a span of 9 bases. The CDR3 loop spans 14 amino acids. Germline V gene data show CDR1 as PRHDT and CDR2 as FYEKMQ (reference sequence).

For this clone: This sample includes further DNA sequences coding for the same CDR3. The chain has TRBV28 and TRBJ1-1; 7 positions match TRBD1. With V trimmed by 4 bases and J by 0 bases, 2 bases remained unmatched. The germline V gene encodes CDR1 MDHEN and CDR2 SYDVKM. The CDR3 sequence is 14 residues long. The CDR3 region is CASSSGGMNTEAFF. The DNA for the CDR3 is TGTGCCAGCAGTTCAGGGGGGATGAACACTGAAGCTTTCTTT.

The chain recombines TRBV6-1 with TRBJ2-2; the match to TRBD2 covers 10 bases. Trimming cost V 9 bases and J 5 bases; bases outside gene matches: 3. The CDR3 extends over 13 amino acids. Looked up from germline, CDR1 is MNHNS and CDR2 is SASEGT. The CDR3 is CASERGGTGELFF. The DNA for the CDR3 is TGTGCCAGTGAGCGGGGGGGTACCGGGGAGCTGTTTTTT.

The CDR3 region has the DNA TGCGCCAGCCCACTCCGGGACAGGGGGAAAGAGACCCAGTACTTC. This gives the protein CASPLRDRGKETQYF. J is TRBJ2-5 and V is TRBV10-1, with TRBD1 matching over 11 bases. The CDR3 runs 15 residues. Germline assignment: CDR1 WNHNN and CDR2 SYGVQD (reference sequence). V lost 8 bases and J lost 3; bases outside the gene matches: 8.

This clone has more than one count but fewer than ten. The V and J genes are TRBV10-1 and TRBJ2-7; tentative D call: TRBD1 (5 bases). Deletions cut 2 bases from V and 3 bases from J, with 11 bases between. The CDR3 extends over 14 amino acids. Germline CDR1 and CDR2: WNHNN and SYGVQD (reference sequence). The CDR3 DNA is TGCGCCAGCAGTGAGGGCAGGGCAAGCTACGAGCAGTACTTC. It encodes CASSEGRASYEQYF.

The V and J genes are TRBV10-3 and TRBJ1-2; 7 positions match TRBD1. Trimming cost V 2 bases and J 8 bases; bases outside gene matches: 8. Germline lookup yields CDR1 ENHRY and CDR2 SYGVKD. There are 14 residues in the CDR3. In DNA form, the CDR3 reads TGTGCCATCAGTGAGGACGGGACAGTATTAGGCTACACCTTC. As protein: CAISEDGTVLGYTF.

The chain joins TRBV4-3 to TRBJ2-2; 9 bases map to TRBD2. Per germline, CDR1 LGHNA and CDR2 YSLEER. The ends lost 0 bases at V and 5 bases at J; junction bases unmatched: 7. CDR3 size: 17 residues. CDR3: CASSQDSVAGVTGELFF. Written as DNA, the CDR3 is TGCGCCAGCAGCCAAGATAGCGTAGCGGGAGTTACCGGGGAGCTGTTTTTT.

With regard to this clone: Additional DNA sequences in this sample encode the identical CDR3. This chain uses TRBV5-1 with TRBJ1-2; D gene unclear. The CDR3 sequence is 14 residues long. V was clipped by 4 bases and J by 4 bases, with 14 bases between them. Germline V gives CDR1 SGHRS, CDR2 YFSETQ. CDR3 region: CASSASGTLYGYTF. For the CDR3, the DNA is TGCGCCAGCAGCGCCTCAGGAACCCTCTATGGCTACACCTTC.

V is TRBV30 and J is TRBJ1-2, with 8 bases that match TRBD1. Germline CDR1 GTSNPN, CDR2 SVGIG (reference sequence). V was pared by 1 base and J by 8 bases, with 15 bases of the junction left unmatched. CDR3 length equals 16 residues. The CDR3, as DNA: TGTGCCTGGAGTGCATCCCGACAGGGGACCCTCTGGGGCTACACCTTC. It encodes CAWSASRQGTLWGYTF.

The chain employs TRBV18 and TRBJ2-2; no clear D gene. CDR3 length equals 15 residues. V dropped 0 bases and J dropped 4 bases, with 9 bases sitting between them. Germline V gene sequence: CDR1 KGHSH, CDR2 LQKENI. The DNA for the CDR3 is TGTGCCAGCTCACCACCGTCCCCGGGCACCGGGGAGCTGTTTTTT. Protein: CASSPPSPGTGELFF.

This chain links TRBV28 with TRBJ2-7; TRBD2 is a possible D gene (6 bases). Trimming stripped 2 bases from V and 13 bases from J, with 27 bases between. This CDR3 is built from 16 residues. Germline V gene data show CDR1 as MDHEN and CDR2 as SYDVKM. CDR3 sequence (DNA): TGTGCCAGCAGTTTAAGTCTTCGGGGCTCGGGGGTCCCACTCTACTTC. As protein: CASSLSLRGSGVPLYF.

The rearrangement uses TRBV28 and TRBJ2-5, with 7 nucleotides matching TRBD2. V was clipped by 6 bases and J by 5 bases; unmatched bases: 12. This CDR3 has 15 amino acids. CDR1 and CDR2 (germline): MDHEN, SYDVKM. The CDR3 region is CASSSSGLGRETQYF. As DNA, the CDR3 is TGTGCCAGCAGCTCATCCGGACTAGGACGGGAGACCCAGTACTTC.

The rearrangement links TRBV15 to TRBJ1-1; 8 bases line up with TRBD1. Germline V lookup: CDR1 LNHNV, CDR2 YYDKDF (reference sequence). After removal of 5 bases from V and 5 bases from J, the junction contained 7 bases not matched to a gene. The CDR3 covers 14 residues. DNA for the CDR3: TGTGCCACCAGCTCGGACAGGGAAGGGACTGAAGCTTTCTTT. Protein product: CATSSDREGTEAFF.

A note on this clone: This specimen includes other DNA sequences encoding the same CDR3. J is TRBJ1-1 and V is TRBV5-1; no clear D gene. Germline V gives CDR1 SGHRS, CDR2 YFSETQ. V lost 2 bases to trimming and J lost 1 base, with 6 bases between them. The CDR3 totals 13 residues. The DNA of the CDR3 is TGCGCCAGCAGCTTTGATGGGAACACTGAAGCTTTCTTT. This sequence encodes CASSFDGNTEAFF.

V usage is TRBV2 and J usage is TRBJ2-2, with TRBD2 identical over 7 bases. Germline CDR1 is SNHLY and CDR2 is FYNNEI. CDR3 size: 15 residues. Trimming cost V 7 bases and J 6 bases; bases outside gene matches: 11. This chain's CDR3 is CASISAPGGSGELFF. The CDR3 DNA sequence: TGTGCCAGCATTAGCGCACCGGGAGGCTCCGGGGAGCTGTTTTTT.